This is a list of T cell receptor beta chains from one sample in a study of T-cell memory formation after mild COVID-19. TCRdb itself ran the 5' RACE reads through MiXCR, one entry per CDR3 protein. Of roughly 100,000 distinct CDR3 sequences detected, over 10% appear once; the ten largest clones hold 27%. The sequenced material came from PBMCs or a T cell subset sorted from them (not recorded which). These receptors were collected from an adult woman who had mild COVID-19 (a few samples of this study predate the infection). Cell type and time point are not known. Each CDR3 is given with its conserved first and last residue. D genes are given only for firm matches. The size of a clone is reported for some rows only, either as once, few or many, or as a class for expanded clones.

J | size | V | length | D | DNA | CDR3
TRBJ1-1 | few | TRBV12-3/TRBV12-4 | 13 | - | TGTGCCAGCAGGAGCAGGGTTAACACTGAAGCTTTCTTT | CASRSRVNTEAFF
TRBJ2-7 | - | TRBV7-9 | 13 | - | TGTGCCAGCAGTCGTCCAGGGCCCTACGAGCAGTACTTC | CASSRPGPYEQYF
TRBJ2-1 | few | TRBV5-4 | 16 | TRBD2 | TGTGCCAGCAGCCCTGGGACTAGCGGACTGTACAATGAGCAGTTCTTC | CASSPGTSGLYNEQFF
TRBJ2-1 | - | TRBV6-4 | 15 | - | TGTGCCAGCAGTCCGGGACCCCGCTCCTACAATGAGCAGTTCTTC | CASSPGPRSYNEQFF
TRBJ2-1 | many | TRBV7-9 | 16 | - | TGTGCCAGCAGCTTACCAGGGAACCTACCCTACAATGAGCAGTTCTTC | CASSLPGNLPYNEQFF
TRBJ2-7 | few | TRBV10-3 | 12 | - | TGTGCCATCAGTGAAGGACAGTACGAGCAGTACTTC | CAISEGQYEQYF
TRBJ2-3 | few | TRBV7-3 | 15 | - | TGTGCCAGCAGCTCCGGACGGAGGAGCACAGATACGCAGTATTTT | CASSSGRRSTDTQYF
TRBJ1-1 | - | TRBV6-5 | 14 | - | TGTGCCAGCAGTTACGTTGTCGGGGACACTGAAGCTTTCTTT | CASSYVVGDTEAFF
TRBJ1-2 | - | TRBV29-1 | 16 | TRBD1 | TGCAGCGTTCTCATTTATGGTAGGGGGCGAGACTATGGCTACACCTTC | CSVLIYGRGRDYGYTF
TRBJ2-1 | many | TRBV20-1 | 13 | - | TGCAGTGCCCAAGCACCGAACCACAATGAGCAGTTCTTC | CSAQAPNHNEQFF
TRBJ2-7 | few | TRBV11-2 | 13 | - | TGTGCCAGCAGCTTAGCACTAGCTAGCGAGCAGTACTTC | CASSLALASEQYF
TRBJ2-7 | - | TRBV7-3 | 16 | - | TGTGCCAGCAGCTTCCCACCTCTAGCGAACATTTACGAGCAGTACTTC | CASSFPPLANIYEQYF
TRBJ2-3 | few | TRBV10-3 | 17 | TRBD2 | TGTGCCATCAGTGAACCGCTAGCGGGAGTGGGGGCGGCTACGCAGTATTTT | CAISEPLAGVGAATQYF
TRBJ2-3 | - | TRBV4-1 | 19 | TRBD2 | TGCGCCAGCAGCCAAACCGGGACTAGCGGGGGGCCTTCCACAGATACGCAGTATTTT | CASSQTGTSGGPSTDTQYF
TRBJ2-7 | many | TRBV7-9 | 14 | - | TGTGCCAGCAGCGCGGGACAGTTCCCCTACGAGCAGTACTTC | CASSAGQFPYEQYF
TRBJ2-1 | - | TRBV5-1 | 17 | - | TGCGCCAGCAGCGTGCGTTTTCGGGGGTCCGAGGTCGATGAGCAGTTCTTC | CASSVRFRGSEVDEQFF
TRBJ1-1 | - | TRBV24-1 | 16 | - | TGTGCCACCAGTGATTTGGGACAGTACATGAACACTGAAGCTTTCTTT | CATSDLGQYMNTEAFF
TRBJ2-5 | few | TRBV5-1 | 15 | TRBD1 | TGCGCCAGCAGAGACGAGGGACAGCGACAAGAGACCCAGTACTTC | CASRDEGQRQETQYF
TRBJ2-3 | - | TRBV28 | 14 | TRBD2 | TGTGCCAGCAGTTTGGGAGGGTACACAGATACGCAGTATTTT | CASSLGGYTDTQYF
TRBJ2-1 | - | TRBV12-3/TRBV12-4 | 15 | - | TGTGCCAGCAGTCCCGGGACTCCCCCATTAGATGAGCAGTTCTTC | CASSPGTPPLDEQFF
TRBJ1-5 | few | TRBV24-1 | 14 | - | TGTGCCACCAGTGATTATGGGACGGATCAGCCCCAGCATTTT | CATSDYGTDQPQHF
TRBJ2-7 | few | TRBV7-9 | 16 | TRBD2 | TGTGCCAGCAGCCGGACTAGCGGGAGGTTTATATACGAGCAGTACTTC | CASSRTSGRFIYEQYF
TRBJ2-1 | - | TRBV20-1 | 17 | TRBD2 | TGCAGTGCTACCGGACTAGCGGGGGATTCAATCTACAATGAGCAGTTCTTC | CSATGLAGDSIYNEQFF